Listed here is a single T cell receptor beta chain. Its antigen is not known. Treatment meaning: oral pan-JAK inhibitor, 5-10 mg twice daily. Sequencing templates came from extracted RNA that was reverse transcribed into cDNA. Clones were sequenced by immunoSEQ multiplex PCR, and TCRdb holds only the in-frame ones, with some missing. The sample yields 190,000 or so clones, 60% seen once. The entry originates in a study of CD8+ T cells in alopecia areata. Study information: Treated patients received oral tofacitinib, 5 to 10 mg twice daily.

The study's findings and limits: Lesional scalp exceeded normal scalp in clonality, especially in alopecia totalis/universalis.

The source is a human donor with alopecia areata. Sample: CD4+ T cells sorted from blood, taken at week 4, from a patient treated with tofacitinib.

The CDR3 loop reads CAISEQGDGSETQYF. The DNA of the CDR3 is TGTGCCATCAGTGAACAGGGTGATGGTAGCGAGACCCAGTACTTC. The chain couples TRBV10-3 to TRBJ2-5, with D perhaps TRBD1 (6 bases). The CDR3 sequence is 15 residues long. Germline V gene data show CDR1 as ENHRY and CDR2 as SYGVKD. V gave up 3 bases and J gave up 5 bases, with 16 bases separating them.